The 9 T cell receptor beta chains below all came from one sample that was sequenced in a study of beta chain features in type 1 diabetes. Findings and caveats of the study: Significant though moderate, a shortening of TCRB CDR3s appeared in all four CD4+ subsets of Type 1 diabetes patients.

cDNA synthesis used the whole RNA isolate, giving expressed TCRB sequences. Data came from immunoSEQ multiplex PCR; TCRdb stores just in-frame clones and leaves some out. The sample shows 150,000 to 170,000 clones, 10% of them seen only once. For these receptors, no antigen is known. The sequencing sample was made of central memory CD4+ T cells from blood. Receptors originate from a man between 25 and 39 years old with type 1 diabetes.

V gene TRBV11-2 combines with J gene TRBJ2-1; 10 bases fit TRBD2. CDR1 is SGHAT and CDR2 is FQNNGV in the germline V gene. The CDR3 spans 18 residues. The V gene end was trimmed by 5 bases and the J gene end by 0 bases; junction bases not matched to a gene: 10. CDR3 loop: CASSPRGSGRASYNEQFF. CDR3 coding DNA: TGTGCCAGCAGCCCTCGGGGGAGCGGGAGGGCCTCCTACAATGAGCAGTTCTTC.

The chain employs TRBV5-1 and TRBJ1-1, with a weak D call TRBD1 (5 bases). V was pared by 4 bases and J by 6 bases, with 16 bases between. Germline V gives CDR1 SGHRS, CDR2 YFSETQ. CDR3 size: 14 residues. CDR3 protein: CASSLNSGIPEAFF. In DNA, the CDR3 is TGCGCCAGCAGCCTTAACTCAGGGATCCCTGAAGCTTTCTTT.

The chain is built from TRBV6-5 and TRBJ2-1; 13 bases agree with TRBD2. CDR1 MNHEY and CDR2 SVGAGI come from the germline V gene. This CDR3 is built from 15 residues. V gave up 4 bases and J gave up 6 bases; unmatched junction bases: 3. The CDR3 protein is CASSSLAGGSNEQFF. The CDR3 nucleotides read TGTGCCAGCAGTTCACTAGCGGGAGGGAGCAATGAGCAGTTCTTC.

This chain links TRBV29-1 with TRBJ2-5, with D possibly matching TRBD2 (6 bases). Gene TRBJ2-7 matches the end of the DNA better, so the J call may be wrong. Per germline, CDR1 SQVTM and CDR2 ANQGSEA. The CDR3 runs to 11 residues. CDR3 coding DNA: TGCAGCGCCGGGACTCTTGACGAGCAGTACTTC. Translating it yields CSAGTLDEQYF.

The chain uses TRBV5-1 and TRBJ1-1, with 9 bases matching TRBD1. Trimming took 2 bases from V and 6 from J; bases not matched to a gene: 8. In germline, CDR1 is SGHRS, CDR2 YFSETQ. CDR3 length: 15 amino acids. Written as DNA, the CDR3 is TGCGCCAGCAGCTTCGGGGGACAGGGTTTGTCTGAAGCTTTCTTT. It yields the protein CASSFGGQGLSEAFF.

This clone was observed a handful of times. This chain joins TRBV5-1 and TRBJ2-1; 8 bases fit TRBD2. This CDR3 is built from 19 residues. The trim removed 1 base at V and 6 bases at J, leaving 18 bases unmatched. The germline gives CDR1 SGHRS, CDR2 YFSETQ. DNA for the CDR3: TGCGCCAGCAGCTTGTCCCCCAGCGGGAGAGTAAGAGGGGGCAATGAGCAGTTCTTC. Its protein product is CASSLSPSGRVRGGNEQFF. Full variable domain (remainder filled in from reference TRBV5-1 and TRBJ2-1): KAGVTQTPRYLIKTRGQQVTLSCSPISGHRSVSWYQQTPGQGLQFLFEYFSETQRNKGNFPGRFSGRQFSNSRSEMNVSTLELGDSALYLCASSLSPSGRVRGGNEQFFGPGTRLTVL.

This clone has more than one count but fewer than ten. The chain employs TRBV5-1 and TRBJ2-7, with D possibly matching TRBD1 (7 bases). The germline V gene encodes CDR1 SGHRS and CDR2 YFSETQ. Trimming removed 1 base from V and 5 bases from J, with 16 bases in between. CDR3 length equals 15 residues. As DNA, the CDR3 is TGCGCCAGCAGCTTGTTTGGAGGGGGCCTAAACGAGCAGTACTTC. Translation gives CASSLFGGGLNEQYF.

This clone was picked up a small number of times. The V gene is TRBV5-1, the J gene TRBJ2-1; D may be TRBD1 (5 bases). Germline assignment: CDR1 SGHRS and CDR2 YFSETQ. V shed 7 bases and J shed 0 bases, with 14 bases lying between them. The CDR3 runs to 15 residues. DNA of the CDR3: TGCGCCAGCGGGGCTATTGATAGCTCCTACAATGAGCAGTTCTTC. This codes for CASGAIDSSYNEQFF.

J is TRBJ1-1 and V is TRBV18; D is unresolved. V gave up 5 bases and J gave up 5 bases, with 9 bases separating them. The V gene's germline CDR1 is KGHSH and CDR2 LQKENI. The CDR3 has 12 residues. The DNA for the CDR3 is TGTGCCAGCTCAATGGGAGGAACTGAAGCTTTCTTT. Encoded protein: CASSMGGTEAFF.